The T cell receptor (beta chain) described here comes from a study of shared clonotypes between healthy human individuals. Overall study: Three plates were used per donor for CD4 naive, three for CD4 memory, two for CD8 naive and one for CD8 memory.

Naive CD8 populations comprised CD45RO-negative cells positively selected for CCR7, excluding terminally differentiated effector memory CD45RA+ cells. Assay: immunoSEQ multiplex PCR; the TCRdb copy retains only in-frame clones and omits some. The sample shows 2 million or so clones, roughly 95% of them seen only once. V lost 3 bases, J lost 8 bases, and 16 bases lay in between. Germline CDR1 and CDR2: LNHDA and SQIVND (reference sequence). This CDR3 comprises 15 residues. The sequenced sample was naive CD8+ T cells sorted from blood. This clonotype was sampled from a man aged 18 to 29 in good health. The chain couples TRBV19 to TRBJ1-4; D call uncertain. For the CDR3, the DNA is TGTGCCAGTAGTATTGTTCGAGATGAAAGGGAAAAACTGTTTTTT. The encoded protein is CASSIVRDEREKLFF. The whole variable domain, remainder taken from reference TRBV19 and TRBJ1-4, is DGGITQSPKYLFRKEGQNVTLSCEQNLNHDAMYWYRQDPGQGLRLIYYSQIVNDFQKGDIAEGYSVSREKKESFPLTVTSAQKNPTAFYLCASSIVRDEREKLFFGSGTQLSVL.